This T cell receptor (beta chain) was identified during a study of shared clonotypes between healthy human individuals. Germline lookup yields CDR1 MGHRA and CDR2 YSYEKL. This CDR3 is built from 18 residues. Trimming took 0 bases from V and 0 from J, leaving 18 bases between them. Method: immunoSEQ multiplex PCR; TCRdb's copy keeps in-frame clones and lacks some. The sample has nearly 600,000 clones; about 95% are singletons. CD45RO negativity and positive selection for CCR7 defined naive CD8 cells, a population that excluded terminally differentiated effector memory CD45RA+ cells. This TCR was recovered from a woman aged 25 to 39 in good health. V usage is TRBV4-1 and J usage is TRBJ2-7; D is undetermined. Sequences were obtained from naive CD8+ T cells sorted from blood. The CDR3 bases are TGCGCCAGCAGCCAAGACCTCCTTCGGCGTATAAGCTCCTACGAGCAGTACTTC. Protein product: CASSQDLLRRISSYEQYF.